Presented here are 26 T cell receptor beta chains from one specimen sequenced in a study of chronic HIV infection and antiretroviral therapy. TCRdb independently ran MiXCR on the 5' RACE reads; one entry per CDR3 protein. The sample lists tens of thousands of distinct CDR3 sequences; 7.5% to 9% were seen once. The sample consisted of peripheral blood. The receptor source for this set is an adult who had HIV and had not received antiretroviral therapy, or was an uninfected healthy control (not recorded which).

This chain connects TRBV12-3 or TRBV12-4 to TRBJ2-3; maybe TRBD1 (6 bases). CDR3 length: 14 residues. Deletions cut 11 bases from V and 3 bases from J, with 18 bases between. The DNA for the CDR3 is TGTGCCGTCAACTCAGGGGAACCTACAGATACGCAGTATTTT. It encodes CAVNSGEPTDTQYF.

V is TRBV20-1 and J is TRBJ1-5, with D possibly being TRBD1 (5 bases). Germline V gene lookup returns CDR1 DFQATT and CDR2 SNEGSKA (reference sequence). There are 12 residues in the CDR3. V was pared by 5 bases and J by 7 bases, with 12 bases between. The CDR3 sequence is CSAWRAGQPQHF. The CDR3 coding sequence is TGCAGTGCTTGGCGGGCAGGGCAGCCCCAGCATTTT.

There are many counts of this clonotype. The chain has TRBV2 and TRBJ2-1, with D possibly being TRBD2 (5 bases). CDR3 length: 14 residues. With 2 bases removed from V and 10 bases from J, the gap between germline ends came to 15 bases. Germline assignment: CDR1 SNHLY and CDR2 FYNNEI. CDR3 protein: CASSEFALAGEQFF. DNA of the CDR3: TGTGCCAGCAGTGAATTCGCCCTAGCCGGGGAGCAGTTCTTC.

There are many counts of this clonotype. The V call is TRBV5-1, the J call TRBJ2-5; D remains unclear. Germline V lookup: CDR1 SGHRS, CDR2 YFSETQ. This CDR3 is 13 amino acids long. The ends were cut back, 4 bases at V and 2 bases at J, with 9 bases in the middle. CDR3 in amino acids: CASSRNEQETQYF. CDR3 nucleotides: TGCGCCAGCAGCCGAAACGAACAAGAGACCCAGTACTTC.

V is TRBV28 and J is TRBJ2-1; 11 bases line up with TRBD2. Germline trimming cut 3 bases from V and 2 bases from J; bases unmatched to any gene: 3. Germline values: CDR1 MDHEN, CDR2 SYDVKM. This CDR3 has 16 residues. In DNA form, the CDR3 reads TGTGCCAGCAGTTTCATAGCGGGAGGGCCCTACAATGAGCAGTTCTTC. Amino acids: CASSFIAGGPYNEQFF.

This clonotype was counted only a few times. This rearrangement joins TRBV2 to TRBJ1-4, with 9 positions matching TRBD1. The CDR3 length is 16 residues. V shed 5 bases and J 8 bases; nucleotides not matched to a gene: 12. The germline V gene encodes CDR1 SNHLY and CDR2 FYNNEI. The CDR3: CASSTADRGLWEKLFF. CDR3 nucleotide sequence: TGTGCCAGCAGTACAGCCGACAGGGGGTTATGGGAAAAACTGTTTTTT.

This clonotype was recorded a few times. The chain is built from TRBV5-1 and TRBJ1-2, with TRBD1 identical over 10 bases. CDR1 is SGHRS and CDR2 is YFSETQ in the germline V gene. The ends lost 5 bases at V and 8 bases at J; junction bases unmatched: 3. This CDR3 comprises 12 residues. CDR3: CASRGTGDGYTF. CDR3 bases: TGCGCCAGCAGAGGGACAGGGGACGGCTACACCTTC.

This clonotype showed up many times. The rearrangement uses TRBV28 and TRBJ2-3, with TRBD1 matching 7 bases. V gave up 5 bases and J gave up 4 bases; unmatched junction bases: 6. Germline V gene sequence: CDR1 MDHEN, CDR2 SYDVKM. This CDR3 comprises 14 residues. The CDR3 nucleotides read TGTGCCAGCAGTCAAAGGACAGGCCCAGATACGCAGTATTTT. This encodes CASSQRTGPDTQYF.

At least ten counts were recorded for this clonotype. The chain links TRBV7-2 to TRBJ2-3, with D possibly being TRBD2 (7 bases). The CDR3 is 14 amino acids. Germline V gene lookup returns CDR1 SGHTA and CDR2 FQGNSA. The V end lost 2 bases, the J end lost 6 bases, and 12 bases lay between the germline ends. CDR3 DNA sequence: TGTGCCAGCAGCTTATTGCGGGGGCTTGATACGCAGTATTTT. It encodes CASSLLRGLDTQYF.

This clonotype has just a few counts. The J gene is TRBJ2-1, the V gene TRBV28, with 9 bases identical to TRBD2. The CDR3 has 15 residues. The V gene's germline CDR1 is MDHEN and CDR2 SYDVKM. The V segment lost 5 bases and the J segment 12 bases; nucleotides outside the gene matches: 14. The CDR3 nucleotides read TGTGCCAGCAGTCCGACAGGGTGGCTAGCGGGACGGCAGTTCTTC. Translated, it gives CASSPTGWLAGRQFF.

The CDR3 protein is CATSDLNQPQHF. The CDR3 DNA sequence: TGTGCCACCAGTGATCTTAATCAGCCCCAGCATTTT. The rearrangement joins TRBV24-1 to TRBJ1-5; D unclear. The V and J ends lost 3 bases and 4 bases respectively, with 3 bases between them. The germline V gene has CDR1 KGHDR and CDR2 SFDVKD. The length of the CDR3 is 12 residues.

The sample holds a few counts of this clonotype. The rearrangement joins TRBV29-1 to TRBJ2-1; D unclear. CDR1 and CDR2 from the germline V gene are SQVTM and ANQGSEA. V lost 3 bases and J lost 0, with 6 bases in between. The CDR3 totals 13 residues. The CDR3 loop is CSVDGNSYNEQFF. The CDR3 DNA reads as TGCAGCGTTGACGGTAACTCCTACAATGAGCAGTTCTTC.

The chain carries TRBV28 and TRBJ1-5; D uncertain. From germline, CDR1 is MDHEN and CDR2 SYDVKM. This CDR3 spans 15 amino acids. V lost 5 bases to trimming and J lost 0 bases, with 11 bases between them. CDR3 DNA sequence: TGTGCCAGCAGTCTCCGCCTTGATAGCAATCAGCCCCAGCATTTT. Translating it yields CASSLRLDSNQPQHF.

This clonotype was picked up many times. J is TRBJ2-1 and V is TRBV7-2; 7 bases match TRBD2. Looked up from germline, CDR1 is SGHTA and CDR2 is FQGNSA. With 5 bases clipped from V and 5 bases from J, the junction kept 12 bases outside the gene matches. CDR3 length: 16 residues. The CDR3 sequence is CASSLPTKRGDNEQFF. The CDR3 DNA is TGTGCCAGCAGCCTGCCGACTAAGCGGGGAGACAATGAGCAGTTCTTC.

V usage is TRBV7-2 and J usage is TRBJ2-1; 7 bases are a match to TRBD2. CDR3 length: 15 residues. The ends lost 1 base at V and 8 bases at J; junction bases unmatched: 8. Germline values: CDR1 SGHTA, CDR2 FQGNSA. The CDR3: CASSLVRERFYEQFF. CDR3 DNA: TGTGCCAGCAGCTTAGTGCGGGAGCGGTTTTATGAGCAGTTCTTC.

Many counts were recorded for this clonotype. This chain connects TRBV29-1 to TRBJ1-1; no firm D call. V was clipped by 8 bases and J by 0 bases, with 10 bases between them. This CDR3 spans 12 amino acids. Germline V gives CDR1 SQVTM, CDR2 ANQGSEA. DNA of the CDR3: TGCAGCTCGACGACCGTGAACACTGAAGCTTTCTTT. Translation: CSSTTVNTEAFF.

This clonotype occurred many times. V gene TRBV28 combines with J gene TRBJ1-1; D is ambiguous. The V gene's germline CDR1 is MDHEN and CDR2 SYDVKM. Trimming removed 9 bases from V and 6 bases from J, with 8 bases in between. This CDR3 has 10 amino acids. The CDR3 sequence is CASMAAEAFF. Written as DNA, the CDR3 is TGTGCCAGTATGGCTGCTGAAGCTTTCTTT.

The chain recombines TRBV6-5 with TRBJ2-7; D not certain. Germline CDR1 and CDR2: MNHEY and SVGAGI. V shed 2 bases and J shed 4 bases, with 15 bases lying between them. This CDR3 region has 15 residues. For the CDR3, the DNA is TGTGCCAGCAGTTACGGCAATCCCACCCAATACGAGCAGTACTTC. Translating gives CASSYGNPTQYEQYF.

The chain uses TRBV28 and TRBJ2-1; D is perhaps TRBD1 (5 bases). Per germline, CDR1 MDHEN and CDR2 SYDVKM. The V gene lost 7 bases and the J gene lost 4 bases, with 8 bases spanning the gap. The CDR3 is made up of 12 amino acids. The CDR3 protein is CASMGRYNEQFF. Here the CDR3 DNA reads TGTGCCAGCATGGGGCGGTACAATGAGCAGTTCTTC. Drawing the rest from reference TRBV28 and TRBJ2-1, the complete variable domain is DVKVTQSSRYLVKRTGEKVFLECVQDMDHENMFWYRQDPGLGLRLIYFSYDVKMKEKGDIPEGYSVSREKKERFSLILESASTNQTSMYLCASMGRYNEQFFGPGTRLTVL.

This clonotype came up many times. The V and J genes are TRBV7-9 and TRBJ2-2; D is perhaps TRBD2 (5 bases). Looked up from germline, CDR1 is SEHNR and CDR2 is FQNEAQ (reference sequence). The V end was cut by 5 bases, the J end by 3 bases, with 13 bases between. This CDR3 has 15 residues. The CDR3: CASSLPPGYTGELFF. In DNA, the CDR3 is TGTGCCAGCAGCCTCCCCCCGGGATACACCGGGGAGCTGTTTTTT.

This clonotype was counted between two and nine times. This chain uses TRBV4-1 with TRBJ2-1; 9 nucleotides align to TRBD2. Germline CDR1 and CDR2: MGHRA and YSYEKL. CDR3 length equals 16 residues. Losses at the gene ends were 0 bases for V and 9 bases for J; bases not matched to a gene: 9. In DNA form, the CDR3 reads TGCGCCAGCAGCCAAGATTTGGCTAGCGGGATGGGTGAGCAGTTCTTC. This translates into CASSQDLASGMGEQFF.

There are many counts of this clonotype. The CDR3 region has the DNA TGCAGCGTCCCCGGCCCTACGAACACCGGGGAGCTGTTTTTT. This sequence encodes CSVPGPTNTGELFF. The chain is built from TRBV29-1 and TRBJ2-2; D unresolved. This CDR3 region has 14 residues. The V end was cut by 6 bases, the J end by 0 bases, with 11 bases between. Germline assignment: CDR1 SQVTM and CDR2 ANQGSEA.

A few counts support this clonotype. V is TRBV7-2 and J is TRBJ2-7; 8 bases match TRBD1. The germline gives CDR1 SGHTA, CDR2 FQGNSA. The CDR3 is 16 amino acids. After removal of 5 bases from V and 0 bases from J, the junction contained 9 bases not matched to a gene. The CDR3 sequence is CASSPSDRGLSYEQYF. CDR3 DNA: TGTGCCAGCAGCCCCTCCGACAGGGGCCTCTCCTACGAGCAGTACTTC.

This clonotype was counted only a few times. V gene TRBV24-1 combines with J gene TRBJ1-1; TRBD1 is a possible D gene (5 bases). This CDR3 has 12 amino acids. V lost 4 bases and J 6 bases, leaving 8 bases between the germline ends. Germline assignment: CDR1 KGHDR and CDR2 SFDVKD. The CDR3 here is CATSEGLSEAFF. CDR3 in DNA: TGTGCCACCAGTGAGGGACTCTCTGAAGCTTTCTTT.

This clonotype appeared many times. The gene calls are TRBV4-1 and TRBJ1-6, with a tentative D call TRBD1 (6 bases). With 4 bases removed from V and 14 bases from J, the gap between germline ends came to 27 bases. Germline-derived CDR1 and CDR2 are MGHRA and YSYEKL. This CDR3 comprises 17 residues. CDR3 residues: CASSPTVFRTAKGALHF. The CDR3 region has the DNA TGCGCCAGCAGCCCGACCGTTTTCCGGACAGCCAAGGGGGCCCTCCACTTT.

This clonotype came up many times. The CDR3 is CASSQDTSYEQYF. The CDR3 coding sequence is TGCGCCAGCAGCCAGGACACTTCCTACGAGCAGTACTTC. The chain combines TRBV4-1 with TRBJ2-7, with D perhaps matching TRBD1 (5 bases). Germline assignment: CDR1 MGHRA and CDR2 YSYEKL. This CDR3 is built from 13 residues. Trimming took off 3 bases at V and 1 base at J, with 7 bases between the two ends.